This T cell receptor (beta chain) was found in a study of shared clonotypes between healthy human individuals. Regarding the study as a whole: Clonotype sharing among donors likely depends on sequencing depth. Naive subsets generally exceeded memory subsets in estimated richness.

A remark on this clone: What it binds is not known.

CD8 cells classed as naive were CD45RO-negative and positively selected for CCR7, excluding terminally differentiated effector memory CD45RA+ cells. Running of the assay took place at deep level. Produced via immunoSEQ multiplex PCR; TCRdb's table is partial and in-frame only. The profile shows hundreds of thousands of clones, about 95% of them singletons. Sequences were obtained from naive CD8+ T cells sorted from blood. The sequence came from a woman aged 30 to 39 in good health.

CDR3 loop: CASSQLDRTFLFGELFF. For the CDR3, the DNA is TGTGCCAGCAGCCAACTGGACAGAACCTTCCTGTTCGGGGAGCTGTTTTTT. This sequence joins TRBV4-2 and TRBJ2-2; weak D call: TRBD1 (6 bases). Germline V gives CDR1 LGHNA, CDR2 YNFKEQ. The ends were cut back, 2 bases at V and 7 bases at J, with 20 bases in the middle. The CDR3 has 17 amino acids.